Shown below are 9 T cell receptor beta chains from a single sample sequenced in a study of brain T cells in children with intractable seizures. The protocol was immunoSEQ multiplex PCR, while the TCRdb copy is restricted to in-frame clones and leaves out a portion. The sample has 110,000 or so clones; 90% to 95% are singletons. This material consisted of peripheral blood, taken at surgery. The receptors were sampled from a boy in the first two years of life with hemimegalencephaly and intractable seizures.

This clone was found once. This rearrangement joins TRBV21-1 to TRBJ2-7. TRBV21-1 is designated a pseudogene. The CDR3 runs to 13 residues. The CDR3 protein is CASSRQSSYEQYF. The CDR3 DNA reads TGTGCCAGCAGTCGGCAGAGCTCCTACGAGCAGTACTTC.

The J gene is TRBJ2-5, the V gene TRBV5-1, with D possibly TRBD2 on 6 matching bases. Per the germline V gene, CDR1 is SGHRS and CDR2 is YFSETQ. This CDR3 has 14 residues. The ends were cut back, 5 bases at V and 4 bases at J, with 15 bases in the middle. The CDR3 loop reads CASSLPGRRETQYF. CDR3 bases: TGCGCCAGCAGTTTGCCAGGGAGGAGAGAGACCCAGTACTTC.

The chain is built from TRBV5-1 and TRBJ1-1; D gene ambiguous. CDR1 is SGHRS and CDR2 is YFSETQ in the germline V gene. V shed 5 bases and J shed 0 bases, with 11 bases lying between them. The CDR3 spans 14 residues. CDR3 loop: CASSYIYMNTEAFF. CDR3 coding DNA: TGCGCCAGCAGTTATATTTATATGAACACTGAAGCTTTCTTT.

The genes are TRBV24-1 and TRBJ2-3; a weak D match, TRBD2 (5 bases). CDR1 is KGHDR, CDR2 SFDVKD, per germline. This CDR3 region has 17 residues. V lost 3 bases and J lost 2, with 17 bases in between. CDR3 DNA sequence: TGTGCCACCAGTGATCCCCGTCCGGGGTCTAACACAGATACGCAGTATTTT. Its protein product is CATSDPRPGSNTDTQYF.

The chain carries TRBV5-1 and TRBJ1-3; 8 nucleotides match TRBD1. J lost 4 bases, V lost 4 bases, and 4 bases had no gene match. Looked up from germline, CDR1 is SGHRS and CDR2 is YFSETQ. The CDR3 has 14 residues. The CDR3 DNA reads TGCGCCAGCAGCCCGACAGGGGAAGGAAACACCATATATTTT. Its translation is CASSPTGEGNTIYF. Using reference TRBV5-1 and TRBJ1-3 for the parts outside the CDR3, the full variable domain is KAGVTQTPRYLIKTRGQQVTLSCSPISGHRSVSWYQQTPGQGLQFLFEYFSETQRNKGNFPGRFSGRQFSNSRSEMNVSTLELGDSALYLCASSPTGEGNTIYFGEGSWLTVV.

This rearrangement joins TRBV19 to TRBJ1-6, with D possibly matching TRBD1 (5 bases). Germline values: CDR1 LNHDA, CDR2 SQIVND (reference sequence). V dropped 5 bases and J dropped 7 bases, with 9 bases sitting between them. This CDR3 is built from 13 residues. CDR3 in DNA: TGTGCCAGTAGTGGGACGGCGAATTCACCCCTCCACTTT. This gives the protein CASSGTANSPLHF.

This chain connects TRBV27 to TRBJ2-7; tentative D call: TRBD2 (6 bases). The CDR3 covers 15 residues. V was trimmed by 6 bases and J by 4 bases, leaving 19 bases between them. Germline values: CDR1 MNHEY, CDR2 SMNVEV (reference sequence). The DNA for the CDR3 is TGTGCCAGCAGGTCGGTACTAGCAGCCTCATACGAGCAGTACTTC. Its protein product is CASRSVLAASYEQYF.

The rearrangement joins TRBV28 to TRBJ2-1; TRBD2 is a possible D gene (5 bases). The CDR3 length is 16 residues. The germline V gene has CDR1 MDHEN and CDR2 SYDVKM. The V and J ends lost 5 bases and 0 bases respectively, with 14 bases between them. The CDR3 spells CASSPRGVLSYNEQFF. The CDR3 DNA is TGTGCCAGCAGTCCCCGGGGAGTTCTCTCCTACAATGAGCAGTTCTTC.

The sample holds one count of this clone. In the same sample, other DNA sequences code for this CDR3. The chain links TRBV12-3 or TRBV12-4 to TRBJ2-1; D unclear. Deletions cut 2 bases from V and 7 bases from J, with 3 bases between. The CDR3 has 11 amino acids. The CDR3, as DNA: TGTGCCAGCAGTTTATTGAATGAGCAGTTCTTC. Its protein product is CASSLLNEQFF.